Presented here are 27 T cell receptor beta chains from one specimen sequenced in a study of blood T cell repertoires in COVID-19. Generated by immunoSEQ multiplex PCR, the TCRdb table keeps only in-frame clones and is missing some. The sample carries about 260,000 clones, approximately 86% recorded once. Sequencing was performed on peripheral blood. All receptors come from a young man with active or convalescent COVID-19.

The J gene is TRBJ2-2, the V gene TRBV10-3; 7 bases match TRBD1. The V segment lost 4 bases and the J segment 1 base; nucleotides outside the gene matches: 0. This CDR3 has 14 residues. Germline V gives CDR1 ENHRY, CDR2 SYGVKD. CDR3 region: CAISGDRNTGELFF. CDR3 nucleotides: TGTGCCATCAGTGGGGACAGGAACACCGGGGAGCTGTTTTTT.

This clone showed up just once. This chain uses TRBV27 with TRBJ2-7; 10 positions agree with TRBD1. This CDR3 spans 15 amino acids. The J segment lost 4 bases and the V segment lost 2 bases, leaving 5 bases of the junction unmatched. Per germline, CDR1 MNHEY and CDR2 SMNVEV (reference sequence). Here the CDR3 reads CASSLVGTGDYEQYF. As DNA, the CDR3 is TGTGCCAGCAGTTTAGTAGGGACAGGGGATTACGAGCAGTACTTC.

The chain couples TRBV7-6 to TRBJ2-3; perhaps TRBD1 as D (6 bases). Germline V gene sequence: CDR1 SGHVS, CDR2 FNYEAQ. The CDR3 is 15 residues long. The V end lost 3 bases, the J end lost 1 base, and 11 bases lay between the germline ends. CDR3 bases: TGTGCCAGCAGCTTTCGGGACACTGGCACAGATACGCAGTATTTT. It codes for CASSFRDTGTDTQYF.

The chain has TRBV7-8 and TRBJ2-3; 8 bases align to TRBD1. Germline V gene lookup returns CDR1 SGHVS and CDR2 FQNEAQ. The CDR3 contains 16 residues. Trimming took 3 bases from V and 0 from J; bases not matched to a gene: 5. In nucleotides, the CDR3 is TGTGCCAGCAGCTTTGTTCAGGGGGCCAGCACAGATACGCAGTATTTT. This gives the protein CASSFVQGASTDTQYF.

This clone showed up just a few times. This chain joins TRBV6-1 and TRBJ2-7, with unresolved D. The CDR3 runs 13 residues. Germline CDR1 reads MNHNS; CDR2 reads SASEGT. Trimming pared 3 bases from V and 3 bases from J, leaving 9 bases between. CDR3 amino acids: CASSDTDVYEQYF. The CDR3 DNA is TGTGCCAGCAGTGATACAGACGTCTACGAGCAGTACTTC.

This clone was counted once. The chain combines TRBV10-3 with TRBJ2-1, with 8 positions matching TRBD2. Germline V gives CDR1 ENHRY, CDR2 SYGVKD. V gave up 2 bases and J gave up 6 bases; unmatched junction bases: 6. The CDR3 contains 15 residues. The CDR3 region is CAISEVPAGVNEQFF. In DNA, the CDR3 is TGTGCCATCAGTGAGGTTCCAGCGGGGGTCAATGAGCAGTTCTTC.

The chain is built from TRBV19 and TRBJ1-5; the D gene is possibly TRBD1 (5 bases). V was cut by 1 base and J by 3 bases, with 10 bases left in between. The CDR3 loop spans 15 amino acids. Germline loops: CDR1 LNHDA, CDR2 SQIVND (reference sequence). CDR3 sequence (DNA): TGTGCCAGTAGTATAGGGGGCGCATCCAATCAGCCCCAGCATTTT. Translation gives CASSIGGASNQPQHF.

The rearrangement uses TRBV6-2 or TRBV6-3 and TRBJ1-5; the match to TRBD1 covers 7 bases. V gave up 5 bases and J gave up 0 bases; unmatched junction bases: 10. The CDR3 is 17 amino acids. Germline CDR1 reads MNHEY; CDR2 reads SVGEGT. The CDR3 reads CASSNEAGGSSNQPQHF. CDR3 DNA: TGTGCCAGCAGTAACGAAGCAGGGGGTAGTAGCAATCAGCCCCAGCATTTT.

The genes are TRBV4-2 and TRBJ1-2, with 7 bases fitting TRBD1. Per the germline V gene, CDR1 is LGHNA and CDR2 is YNFKEQ. With V trimmed by 0 bases and J by 7 bases, 8 bases remained unmatched. The CDR3 is 15 residues long. This CDR3 is CASSQDKESGGGYTF. Here the CDR3 DNA reads TGTGCCAGCAGCCAAGATAAGGAGTCAGGGGGTGGCTACACCTTC.

The chain has TRBV5-4 and TRBJ2-1, with D tentatively TRBD1 (6 bases). This CDR3 spans 15 amino acids. V gave up 4 bases and J gave up 10 bases, with 21 bases separating them. Germline V gene data show CDR1 as SGHNT and CDR2 as YYREEE (reference sequence). The CDR3 here is CASSIGIQGFDEQFF. CDR3 sequence (DNA): TGTGCCAGCAGCATCGGGATTCAGGGGTTCGACGAGCAGTTCTTC.

The rearrangement joins TRBV6-2 or TRBV6-3 to TRBJ2-2; 9 bases are shared with TRBD2. V shed 4 bases and J 4 bases; nucleotides not matched to a gene: 10. The germline gives CDR1 MNHEY, CDR2 SVGEGT. The CDR3 consists of 17 residues. The CDR3 here is CASSSAPSGDVTGELFF. The CDR3 DNA follows: TGTGCCAGCAGTTCGGCCCCTAGCGGGGATGTCACCGGGGAGCTGTTTTTT.

This chain connects TRBV2 to TRBJ1-5; 7 bases match TRBD1. Germline CDR1 SNHLY, CDR2 FYNNEI. With V trimmed by 6 bases and J by 4 bases, 6 bases remained unmatched. This CDR3 spans 14 amino acids. The CDR3 DNA sequence: TGTGCCAGCAGGGGAGACAGGGTTAATCAGCCCCAGCATTTT. It is translated as CASRGDRVNQPQHF. The complete variable domain, with remaining parts taken from reference TRBV2 and TRBJ1-5, reads EPEVTQTPSHQVTQMGQEVILRCVPISNHLYFYWYRQILGQKVEFLVSFYNNEISEKSEIFDDQFSVERPDGSNFTLKIRSTKLEDSAMYFCASRGDRVNQPQHFGDGTRLSIL.

As to this clone: It is unclear where the CDR3 begins or ends on the DNA, so no DNA is shown, and the CDR3 is as TCRdb lists it. The chain couples TRBV4-1 to TRBJ1-2. The CDR3 has 15 amino acids, counting both end residues. Germline loops: CDR1 MGHRA, CDR2 YSYEKL. The CDR3 is CASSFGSGGGYGYTF.

This chain links TRBV23-1 with TRBJ1-2, with 8 bases that match TRBD1. TRBV23-1 is noted as an ORF with a role that remains uncertain. The CDR3 runs to 17 residues. V lost 0 bases and J lost 8; bases outside the gene matches: 14. In DNA, the CDR3 is TGCGCCAGCAGTCAATCGCATACAGGGGGGGCGACTCGGGGCTACACCTTC. It yields the protein CASSQSHTGGATRGYTF.

The chain joins TRBV6-2 or TRBV6-3 to TRBJ1-2, with D possibly being TRBD1 (5 bases). Germline assignment: CDR1 MNHEY and CDR2 SVGEGT. This CDR3 contains 14 residues. The V gene lost 0 bases and the J gene lost 6 bases, with 11 bases spanning the gap. The CDR3 spells CASSYSMTVDGYTF. The DNA of the CDR3 is TGTGCCAGCAGTTACTCAATGACAGTCGATGGCTACACCTTC.

The DNA for the CDR3 is TGTGCCAGCCTAGGGAGAGACGGGACAGGACTCTACGAGCAGTACTTC. Protein sequence: CASLGRDGTGLYEQYF. The rearrangement links TRBV2 to TRBJ2-7; TRBD1 aligns across 8 bases. There are 16 residues in the CDR3. CDR1 is SNHLY and CDR2 is FYNNEI in the germline V gene. V dropped 8 bases and J dropped 3; count of bases not matched to a gene: 15.

This rearrangement joins TRBV9 to TRBJ1-1; tentatively, D is TRBD1 (5 bases). CDR3 size: 13 residues. Germline V gene lookup returns CDR1 SGDLS and CDR2 YYNGEE. Trimming removed 3 bases at V and 4 bases at J, with 10 bases between. CDR3 loop: CASSEQQGTEAFF. The CDR3 region has the DNA TGTGCCAGCAGCGAGCAGCAGGGCACTGAAGCTTTCTTT.

The V call is TRBV10-3, the J call TRBJ1-1; 8 positions agree with TRBD1. The CDR3 has 14 residues. After removal of 5 bases from V and 3 bases from J, the junction contained 5 bases not matched to a gene. CDR1 ENHRY and CDR2 SYGVKD come from the germline V gene. The DNA for the CDR3 is TGTGCCATCAGTCCAGGACAGGGAGACACTGAAGCTTTCTTT. It is translated as CAISPGQGDTEAFF.

Comment on this clone: This same CDR3 is encoded by further DNA sequences in the sample. The rearrangement uses TRBV14 and TRBJ1-1; D is ambiguous. The CDR3 has 13 amino acids. The germline V gene encodes CDR1 SGHDN and CDR2 FVKESK. The germline V and J ends were trimmed by 3 bases and 2 bases, with 7 bases remaining between them. Written as DNA, the CDR3 is TGTGCCAGCAGCCAGGGGAGAAACACTGAAGCTTTCTTT. Amino acid sequence: CASSQGRNTEAFF.

The chain carries TRBV10-1 and TRBJ1-2; D gene ambiguous. The CDR3 sequence is 14 residues long. CDR1 and CDR2 (germline): WNHNN, SYGVQD (reference sequence). V was trimmed by 7 bases and J by 4 bases, leaving 16 bases between them. Here the CDR3 reads CASMSGRETYGYTF. The DNA for the CDR3 is TGCGCCAGCATGAGTGGTAGAGAAACCTATGGCTACACCTTC.

V is TRBV5-4 and J is TRBJ2-2; 7 bases are shared with TRBD1. Germline V gene sequence: CDR1 SGHNT, CDR2 YYREEE (reference sequence). V lost 4 bases to trimming and J lost 1 base; unmatched junction nucleotides: 4. There are 15 residues in the CDR3. The CDR3 here is CASSTRQGNTGELFF. The DNA for the CDR3 is TGTGCCAGCAGCACAAGACAGGGGAACACCGGGGAGCTGTTTTTT.

The chain has TRBV18 and TRBJ1-5; unclear D gene. The CDR3 has 12 amino acids. The V gene's germline CDR1 is KGHSH and CDR2 LQKENI. V lost 6 bases, J lost 5 bases, and 8 bases lay in between. CDR3 bases: TGTGCCAGCTCCGGAGGAGATCAGCCCCAGCATTTT. Protein product: CASSGGDQPQHF.

V gene TRBV5-4 combines with J gene TRBJ1-1, with D possibly TRBD1 on 6 matching bases. The CDR3 is made up of 17 amino acids. V gave up 4 bases and J gave up 5 bases, with 24 bases separating them. Germline V gene data show CDR1 as SGHNT and CDR2 as YYREEE (reference sequence). Here the CDR3 DNA reads TGTGCCAGCAGCCCACATTTTCCACAGGGTGGGGAGACTGAAGCTTTCTTT. This sequence encodes CASSPHFPQGGETEAFF.

The rearrangement uses TRBV3-1 (or the pseudogene TRBV3-2) and TRBJ2-3, with a tentative D call TRBD2 (6 bases). V lost 0 bases, J lost 1 base, and 11 bases lay in between. This CDR3 is built from 16 residues. Germline assignment: CDR1 LGHDT and CDR2 YNNKEL (reference sequence). CDR3 DNA sequence: TGTGCCAGCAGCCAAGAAGGTGGCGGGGGCACAGATACGCAGTATTTT. This translates into CASSQEGGGGTDTQYF.

This rearrangement joins TRBV5-1 to TRBJ2-1; maybe TRBD2 (7 bases). The CDR3 is 19 amino acids. The germline V gene has CDR1 SGHRS and CDR2 YFSETQ. V was clipped by 4 bases and J by 2 bases, with 25 bases between them. The CDR3 bases are TGCGCCAGCAGCCAGGGGAGTTTCTCGGGCGGGGGCACCTACAATGAGCAGTTCTTC. Protein: CASSQGSFSGGGTYNEQFF.

The CDR3 DNA sequence: TGTGCCAGCAGCTTTTCAAAAAATGGGGCCAACGTCCTGACTTTC. This encodes CASSFSKNGANVLTF. V and J are TRBV5-5 and TRBJ2-6; D gene uncertain. V dropped 2 bases and J dropped 3 bases, with 9 bases sitting between them. This CDR3 is 15 amino acids long. Per the germline V gene, CDR1 is SGHKS and CDR2 is YYEKEE (reference sequence).

The rearrangement uses TRBV6-5 and TRBJ2-3; 7 bases line up with TRBD1. After removal of 6 bases from V and 6 bases from J, the junction contained 6 bases not matched to a gene. The CDR3 has 13 residues. Germline V CDR1 and CDR2: MNHEY, SVGAGI. CDR3 sequence: CASRGQSGDTQYF. In DNA, the CDR3 is TGTGCCAGCAGGGGACAGTCAGGGGATACGCAGTATTTT.